This TCR beta chain came from a study of cytomegalovirus exposure and HLA in healthy donors. This CDR3 comprises 15 residues. Trimming cost V 3 bases and J 5 bases, with 16 bases left between them. Germline V gene sequence: CDR1 SEHNR, CDR2 FQNEAQ (reference sequence). The PCR had 60 Vbeta and 13 Jbeta primers. Assay used: immunoSEQ multiplex PCR; TCRdb lists only in-frame clones, some missing. This table has 200,000 or so clones, roughly 77% appearing once. Study results and caveats: Researchers reported in a later analysis that a missense DCLRE1C variant was tied to TCR beta V- and J-gene trimming.

Note on this clone: Its antigen is not identified.

Participants comprised healthy donors of bone marrow. This receptor was obtained from a male donor in good health and CMV-seropositive. The chain links TRBV7-9 to TRBJ2-5, with TRBD2 as a possible D gene (5 bases). Sequenced sample: PBMCs. CDR3 in amino acids: CASSLVPGYAETQYF. The CDR3 DNA reads as TGTGCCAGCAGCTTGGTTCCGGGGTATGCGGAGACCCAGTACTTC.